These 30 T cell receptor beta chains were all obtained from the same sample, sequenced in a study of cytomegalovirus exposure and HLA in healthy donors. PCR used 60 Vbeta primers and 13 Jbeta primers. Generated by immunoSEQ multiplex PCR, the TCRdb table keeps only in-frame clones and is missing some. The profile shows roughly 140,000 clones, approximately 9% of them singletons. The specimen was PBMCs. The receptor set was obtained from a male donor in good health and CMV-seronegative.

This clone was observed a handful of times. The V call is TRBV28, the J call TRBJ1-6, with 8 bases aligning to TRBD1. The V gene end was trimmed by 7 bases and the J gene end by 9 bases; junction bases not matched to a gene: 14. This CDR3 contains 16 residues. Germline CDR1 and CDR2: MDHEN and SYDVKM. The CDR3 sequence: CASTKKAGGLGSPLHF. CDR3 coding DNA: TGTGCCAGCACCAAAAAGGCAGGGGGCTTGGGTTCACCCCTCCACTTT.

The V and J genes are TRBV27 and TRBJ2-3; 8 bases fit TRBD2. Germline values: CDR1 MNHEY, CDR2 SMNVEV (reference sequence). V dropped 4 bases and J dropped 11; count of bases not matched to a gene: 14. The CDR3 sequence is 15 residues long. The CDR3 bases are TGTGCCAGCAGTTCTTATGCTCTCTCGGCGGGAGGGCAGTATTTT. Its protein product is CASSSYALSAGGQYF.

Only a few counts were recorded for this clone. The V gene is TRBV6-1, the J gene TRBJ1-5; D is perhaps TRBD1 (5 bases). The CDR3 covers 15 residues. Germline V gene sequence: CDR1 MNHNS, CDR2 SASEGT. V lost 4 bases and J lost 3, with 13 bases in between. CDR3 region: CASSGQGLLNQPQHF. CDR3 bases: TGTGCCAGCAGTGGGCAGGGCCTGCTCAATCAGCCCCAGCATTTT.

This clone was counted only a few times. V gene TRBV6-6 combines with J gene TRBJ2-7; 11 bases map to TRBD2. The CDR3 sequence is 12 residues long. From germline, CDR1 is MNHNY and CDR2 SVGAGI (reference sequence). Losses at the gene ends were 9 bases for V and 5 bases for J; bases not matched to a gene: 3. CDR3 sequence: CASKLAGDEQYF. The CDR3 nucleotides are TGTGCCAGTAAACTAGCGGGGGACGAGCAGTACTTC.

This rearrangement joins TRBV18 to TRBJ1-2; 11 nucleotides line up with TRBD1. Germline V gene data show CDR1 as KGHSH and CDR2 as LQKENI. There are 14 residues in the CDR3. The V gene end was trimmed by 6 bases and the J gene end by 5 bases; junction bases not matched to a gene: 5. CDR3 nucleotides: TGTGCCAGCTCCCAAGGACAGGGGGCATATGGCTACACCTTC. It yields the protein CASSQGQGAYGYTF.

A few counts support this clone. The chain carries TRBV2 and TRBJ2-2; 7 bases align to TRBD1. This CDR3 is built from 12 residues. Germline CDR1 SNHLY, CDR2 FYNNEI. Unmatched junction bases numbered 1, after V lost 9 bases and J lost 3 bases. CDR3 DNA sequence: TGTGCCAGAGGGACAGACACCGGGGAGCTGTTTTTT. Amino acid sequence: CARGTDTGELFF.

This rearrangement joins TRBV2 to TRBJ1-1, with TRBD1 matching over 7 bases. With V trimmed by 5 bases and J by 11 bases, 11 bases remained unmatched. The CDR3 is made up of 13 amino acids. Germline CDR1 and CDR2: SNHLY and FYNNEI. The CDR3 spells CASSRARDSDAFF. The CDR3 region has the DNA TGTGCCAGCAGTAGGGCCCGGGACAGCGACGCTTTCTTT. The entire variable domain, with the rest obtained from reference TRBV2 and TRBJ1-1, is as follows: EPEVTQTPSHQVTQMGQEVILRCVPISNHLYFYWYRQILGQKVEFLVSFYNNEISEKSEIFDDQFSVERPDGSNFTLKIRSTKLEDSAMYFCASSRARDSDAFFGQGTRLTVV.

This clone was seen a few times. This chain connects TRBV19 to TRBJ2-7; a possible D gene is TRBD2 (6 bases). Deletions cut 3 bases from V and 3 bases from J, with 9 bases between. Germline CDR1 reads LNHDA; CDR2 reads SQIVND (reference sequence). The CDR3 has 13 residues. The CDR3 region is CASSMGGIYEQYF. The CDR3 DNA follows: TGTGCCAGTAGTATGGGAGGTATCTACGAGCAGTACTTC.

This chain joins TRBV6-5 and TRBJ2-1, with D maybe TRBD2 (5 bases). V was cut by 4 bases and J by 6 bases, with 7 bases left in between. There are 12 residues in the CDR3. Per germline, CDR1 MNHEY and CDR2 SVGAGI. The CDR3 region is CASSFRGNEQFF. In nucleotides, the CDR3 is TGTGCCAGCAGTTTCCGGGGCAATGAGCAGTTCTTC.

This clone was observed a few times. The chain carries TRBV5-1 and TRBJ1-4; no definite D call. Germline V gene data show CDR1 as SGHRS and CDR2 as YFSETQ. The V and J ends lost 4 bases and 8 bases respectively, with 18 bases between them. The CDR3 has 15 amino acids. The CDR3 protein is CASSLSVALSEKLFF. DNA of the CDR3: TGCGCCAGCAGCCTAAGCGTAGCCTTGTCGGAAAAACTGTTTTTT.

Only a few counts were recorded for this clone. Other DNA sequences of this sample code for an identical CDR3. The DNA for the CDR3 is TGTGCCAGCAGCTTACGACAGGGCACTGAAGCTTTCTTT. It encodes CASSLRQGTEAFF. The V gene is TRBV7-2, the J gene TRBJ1-1; TRBD1 agrees at 7 bases. The germline V gene encodes CDR1 SGHTA and CDR2 FQGNSA. Trimming cost V 2 bases and J 4 bases; bases outside gene matches: 1. There are 13 residues in the CDR3.

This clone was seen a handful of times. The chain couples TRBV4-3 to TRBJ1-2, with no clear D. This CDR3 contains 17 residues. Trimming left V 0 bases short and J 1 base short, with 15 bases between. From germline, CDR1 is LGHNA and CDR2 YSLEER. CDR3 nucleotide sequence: TGCGCCAGCAGCCAAGATGGGCCCCCTGGAGGTAACTATGGCTACACCTTC. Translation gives CASSQDGPPGGNYGYTF.

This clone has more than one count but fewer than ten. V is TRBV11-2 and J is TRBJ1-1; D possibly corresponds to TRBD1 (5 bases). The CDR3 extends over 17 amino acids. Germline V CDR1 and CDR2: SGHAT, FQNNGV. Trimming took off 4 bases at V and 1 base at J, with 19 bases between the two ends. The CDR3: CASSSRPQGGENTEAFF. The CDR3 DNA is TGTGCCAGCAGCTCCCGCCCCCAGGGTGGGGAGAACACTGAAGCTTTCTTT.

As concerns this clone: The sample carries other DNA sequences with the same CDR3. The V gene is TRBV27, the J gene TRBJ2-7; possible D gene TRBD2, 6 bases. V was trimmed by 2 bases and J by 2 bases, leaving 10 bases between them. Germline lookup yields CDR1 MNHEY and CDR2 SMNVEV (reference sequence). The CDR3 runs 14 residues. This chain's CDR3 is CASSLTGATYEQYF. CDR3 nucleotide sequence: TGTGCCAGCAGTTTAACGGGAGCTACCTACGAGCAGTACTTC.

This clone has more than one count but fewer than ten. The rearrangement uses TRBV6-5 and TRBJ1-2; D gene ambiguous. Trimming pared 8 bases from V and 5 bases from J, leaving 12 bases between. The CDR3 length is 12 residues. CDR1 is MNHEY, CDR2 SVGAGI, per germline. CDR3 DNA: TGTGCCAGCCGAGGCGGGGTTTATGGCTACACCTTC. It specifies CASRGGVYGYTF.

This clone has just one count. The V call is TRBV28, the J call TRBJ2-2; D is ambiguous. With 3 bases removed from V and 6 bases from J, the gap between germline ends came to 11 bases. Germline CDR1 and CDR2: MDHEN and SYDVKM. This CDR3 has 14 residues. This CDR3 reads CASSLGPLAGELFF. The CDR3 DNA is TGTGCCAGCAGTTTGGGCCCCTTGGCCGGGGAGCTGTTTTTT. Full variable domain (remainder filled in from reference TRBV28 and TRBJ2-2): DVKVTQSSRYLVKRTGEKVFLECVQDMDHENMFWYRQDPGLGLRLIYFSYDVKMKEKGDIPEGYSVSREKKERFSLILESASTNQTSMYLCASSLGPLAGELFFGEGSRLTVL.

The DNA of the CDR3 is TGCAGCGCCCTAGCGGGAGGAGACAATGAGCAGTTCTTC. Its translation is CSALAGGDNEQFF. The chain links TRBV29-1 to TRBJ2-1; 11 nucleotides agree with TRBD2. The germline V gene encodes CDR1 SQVTM and CDR2 ANQGSEA. The ends lost 7 bases at V and 5 bases at J; junction bases unmatched: 4. CDR3 length equals 13 residues.

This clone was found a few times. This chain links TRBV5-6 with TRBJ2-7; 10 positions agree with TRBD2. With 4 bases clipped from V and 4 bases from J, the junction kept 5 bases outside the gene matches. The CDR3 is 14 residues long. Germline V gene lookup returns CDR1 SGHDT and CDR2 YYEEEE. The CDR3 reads CASSTGLAVYEQYF. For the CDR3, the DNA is TGTGCCAGCAGCACCGGACTAGCGGTTTACGAGCAGTACTTC.

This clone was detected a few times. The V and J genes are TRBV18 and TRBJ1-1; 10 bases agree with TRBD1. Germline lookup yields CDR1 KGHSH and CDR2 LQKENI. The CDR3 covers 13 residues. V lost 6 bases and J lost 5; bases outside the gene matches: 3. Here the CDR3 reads CASSGTGETEAFF. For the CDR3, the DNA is TGTGCCAGCTCCGGGACAGGGGAGACTGAAGCTTTCTTT.

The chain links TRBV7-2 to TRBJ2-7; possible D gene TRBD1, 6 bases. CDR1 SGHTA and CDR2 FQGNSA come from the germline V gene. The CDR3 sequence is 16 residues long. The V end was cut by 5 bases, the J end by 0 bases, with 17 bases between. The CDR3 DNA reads TGTGCCAGCAGCCCCAGAGGGACACAAACCTCCTACGAGCAGTACTTC. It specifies CASSPRGTQTSYEQYF.

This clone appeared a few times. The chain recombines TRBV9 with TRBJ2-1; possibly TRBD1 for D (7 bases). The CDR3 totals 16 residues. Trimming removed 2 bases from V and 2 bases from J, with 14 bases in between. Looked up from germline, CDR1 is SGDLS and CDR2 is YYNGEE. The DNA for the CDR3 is TGTGCCAGCAGCGTGGACCCAGGGGGGACCTACAATGAGCAGTTCTTC. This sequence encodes CASSVDPGGTYNEQFF.

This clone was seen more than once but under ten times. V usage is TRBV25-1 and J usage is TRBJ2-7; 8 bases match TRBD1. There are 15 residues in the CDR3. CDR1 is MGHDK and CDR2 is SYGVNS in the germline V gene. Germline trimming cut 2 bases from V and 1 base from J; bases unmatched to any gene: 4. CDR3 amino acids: CASSEGTGLSYEQYF. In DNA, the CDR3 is TGTGCCAGCAGTGAAGGGACAGGCCTTTCCTACGAGCAGTACTTC.

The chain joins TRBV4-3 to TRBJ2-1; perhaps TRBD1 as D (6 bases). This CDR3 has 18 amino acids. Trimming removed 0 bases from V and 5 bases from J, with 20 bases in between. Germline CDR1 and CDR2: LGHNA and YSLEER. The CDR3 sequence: CASSQDPIPGGPNNEQFF. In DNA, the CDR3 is TGCGCCAGCAGCCAAGATCCGATCCCTGGGGGCCCCAACAATGAGCAGTTCTTC.

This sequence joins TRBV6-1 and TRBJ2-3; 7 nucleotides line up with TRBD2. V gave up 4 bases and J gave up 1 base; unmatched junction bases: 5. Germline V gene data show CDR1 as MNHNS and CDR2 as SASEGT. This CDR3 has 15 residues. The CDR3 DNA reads TGTGCCAGCAGTGGACGGACTAGGGGCACAGATACGCAGTATTTT. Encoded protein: CASSGRTRGTDTQYF.

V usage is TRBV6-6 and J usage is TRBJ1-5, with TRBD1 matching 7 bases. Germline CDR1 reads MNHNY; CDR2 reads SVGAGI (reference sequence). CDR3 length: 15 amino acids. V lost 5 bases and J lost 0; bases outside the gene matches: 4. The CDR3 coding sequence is TGTGCCAGCAGTCCGGGACAGTATAGCAATCAGCCCCAGCATTTT. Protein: CASSPGQYSNQPQHF.

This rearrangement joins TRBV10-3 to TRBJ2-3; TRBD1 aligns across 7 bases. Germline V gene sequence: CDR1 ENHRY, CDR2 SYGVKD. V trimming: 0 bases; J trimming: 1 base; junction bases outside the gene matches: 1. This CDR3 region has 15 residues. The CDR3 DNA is TGTGCCATCAGTGAGTCTGGACAGGGCACAGATACGCAGTATTTT. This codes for CAISESGQGTDTQYF.

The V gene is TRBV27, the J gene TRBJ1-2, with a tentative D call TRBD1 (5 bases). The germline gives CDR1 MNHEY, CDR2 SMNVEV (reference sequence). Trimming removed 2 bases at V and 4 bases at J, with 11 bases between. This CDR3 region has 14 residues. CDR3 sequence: CASSLRGRGYGYTF. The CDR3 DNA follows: TGTGCCAGCAGTTTACGGGGGAGAGGCTATGGCTACACCTTC.

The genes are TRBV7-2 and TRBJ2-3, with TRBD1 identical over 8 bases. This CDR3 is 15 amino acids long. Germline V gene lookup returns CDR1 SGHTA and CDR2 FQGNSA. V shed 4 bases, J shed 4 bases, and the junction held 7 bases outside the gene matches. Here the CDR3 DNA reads TGTGCCAGCAGCTGGGCCAGGGGGCGCTCAGATACGCAGTATTTT. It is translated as CASSWARGRSDTQYF.

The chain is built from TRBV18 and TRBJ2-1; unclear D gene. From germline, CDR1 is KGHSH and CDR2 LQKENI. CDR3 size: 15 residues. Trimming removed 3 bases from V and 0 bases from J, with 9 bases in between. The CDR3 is CASSPEQSSYNEQFF. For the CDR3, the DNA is TGTGCCAGCTCACCGGAGCAGAGCTCCTACAATGAGCAGTTCTTC.

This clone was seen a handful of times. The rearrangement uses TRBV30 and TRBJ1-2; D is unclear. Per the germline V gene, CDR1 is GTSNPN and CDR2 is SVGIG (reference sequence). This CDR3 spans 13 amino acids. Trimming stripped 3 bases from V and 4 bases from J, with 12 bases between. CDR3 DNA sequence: TGTGCCTGGAGGTTCGGGGAGAGCTATGGCTACACCTTC. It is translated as CAWRFGESYGYTF.